There are a few counts of the clone carrying this T cell receptor (beta chain). The V end was cut by 5 bases, the J end by 0 bases, with 14 bases between. The germline gives CDR1 SGHTA, CDR2 FQGTGA. The CDR3 has 16 residues. This record comes from a study of identical twins. Each CDR3 protein gets one entry after TCRdb re-called the 5' RACE reads with MiXCR. The data hold around 530,000 distinct CDR3 sequences, with roughly 15% observed a single time. The same data also contributed to another study, on yellow fever vaccine responses in identical twins.

Specimen: CD4+ T cells sorted from blood. The source of this sequence is a woman aged 18 to 35 in good health. The V call is TRBV7-3, the J call TRBJ2-1, with no clear D. CDR3 in amino acids: CASSTYSSSSYNEQFF. The DNA of the CDR3 is TGTGCCAGCAGCACGTATAGCAGTAGCTCCTACAATGAGCAGTTCTTC.